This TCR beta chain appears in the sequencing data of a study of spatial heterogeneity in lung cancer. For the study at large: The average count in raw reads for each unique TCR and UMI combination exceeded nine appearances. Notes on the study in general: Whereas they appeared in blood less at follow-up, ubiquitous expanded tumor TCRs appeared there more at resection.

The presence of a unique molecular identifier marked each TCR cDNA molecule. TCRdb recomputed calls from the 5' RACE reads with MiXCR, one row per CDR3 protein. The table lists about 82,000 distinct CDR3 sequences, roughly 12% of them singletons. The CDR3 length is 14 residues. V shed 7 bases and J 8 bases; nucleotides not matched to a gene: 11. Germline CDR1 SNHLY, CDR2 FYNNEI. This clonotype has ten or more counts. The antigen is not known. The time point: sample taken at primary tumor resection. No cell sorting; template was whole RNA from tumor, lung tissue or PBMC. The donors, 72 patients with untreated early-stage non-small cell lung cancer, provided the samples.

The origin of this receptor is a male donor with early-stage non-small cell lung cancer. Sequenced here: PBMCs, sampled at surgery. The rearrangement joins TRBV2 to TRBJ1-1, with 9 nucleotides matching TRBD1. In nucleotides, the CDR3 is TGTGCCAGCAAGTCCGGGACAGGGTTACGAGAAGCTTTCTTT. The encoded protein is CASKSGTGLREAFF.